This T cell receptor (beta chain) derives from a study of blood T cell repertoires in COVID-19. About the study: Researchers got acute and convalescent COVID-19 samples from the United States, Italy and Spain. PBMCs, B-cell-depleted T cells, or T cells provided the cDNA or gDNA that made up the material.

In the authors' workflow: The authors estimated nucleated cell counts from reference gene primer amplification. Sequencing used immunoSEQ multiplex PCR; TCRdb keeps in-frame clones, though not all of them. V and J calls and clone size are as listed in that table; D and trimming were resolved from the DNA. The data show about 120,000 clones, with around three quarters seen just once and 6.5% to 8.5% held by the top ten. After removal of 0 bases from V and 6 bases from J, the junction contained 1 base not matched to a gene. CDR1 is SGHRS and CDR2 is YFSETQ in the germline V gene. The CDR3 length is 14 residues.

V usage is TRBV5-1 and J usage is TRBJ1-5, with TRBD1 identical over 9 bases. Sequencing was carried out using peripheral blood. This sequence originates from a woman aged 55-69 years with acute or convalescent COVID-19. CDR3 sequence reads: CASSLVGQGQPQHF. For the CDR3, the DNA is TGCGCCAGCAGCTTGGTGGGACAGGGTCAGCCCCAGCATTTT.